A single sample gave rise to the 30 T cell receptor beta chains below, sequenced in a study of T cell changes during pregnancy in multiple sclerosis. Sequenced by immunoSEQ multiplex PCR; TCRdb stores in-frame clones only, minus some. The sample carries around 30,000 clones, 85% to 90% recorded once. Material: CD4+ T cells from peripheral blood mononuclear cells, obtained in the third trimester of pregnancy. Source of these receptors: a female donor in good health, enrolled as a control in a pregnancy study.

The gene calls are TRBV2 and TRBJ1-1, with 7 bases aligning to TRBD1. Germline V gene sequence: CDR1 SNHLY, CDR2 FYNNEI. Trimming cost V 7 bases and J 1 base; bases outside gene matches: 3. CDR3 size: 13 residues. CDR3 sequence reads: CASNRGGNTEAFF. The CDR3 DNA follows: TGTGCCAGCAACAGGGGAGGGAACACTGAAGCTTTCTTT. The variable domain in full, with the rest retrieved from reference TRBV2 and TRBJ1-1, is EPEVTQTPSHQVTQMGQEVILRCVPISNHLYFYWYRQILGQKVEFLVSFYNNEISEKSEIFDDQFSVERPDGSNFTLKIRSTKLEDSAMYFCASNRGGNTEAFFGQGTRLTVV.

This chain connects TRBV7-2 to TRBJ1-2, with no clear D. Per germline, CDR1 SGHTA and CDR2 FQGNSA. The CDR3 contains 14 residues. Between the trimmed V and J ends, which lost 4 bases and 3 bases, there was a span of 12 bases. The CDR3 nucleotides read TGTGCCAGCAGCTCCCGCCACACCCACTATGGCTACACCTTC. This sequence encodes CASSSRHTHYGYTF.

This clone was counted only a few times. This rearrangement joins TRBV6-1 to TRBJ1-4, with TRBD1 identical over 9 bases. Germline assignment: CDR1 MNHNS and CDR2 SASEGT. The CDR3 loop spans 15 amino acids. V shed 6 bases and J 4 bases; nucleotides not matched to a gene: 6. CDR3 DNA: TGTGCCAGCAGGACTACAGGGGGCGGTAATGAAAAACTGTTTTTT. The encoded protein is CASRTTGGGNEKLFF.

The genes are TRBV6-5 and TRBJ1-5; 7 nucleotides align to TRBD1. The CDR3 totals 15 residues. Germline values: CDR1 MNHEY, CDR2 SVGAGI. Unmatched junction bases numbered 16, after V lost 5 bases and J lost 12 bases. The CDR3: CASSNVRDRLLNQHF. The CDR3 nucleotides are TGTGCCAGCAGTAATGTACGGGACAGACTATTAAACCAGCATTTT.

This clone was counted a few times. The chain's CDR3 is CASSLIAGKQETQYF. CDR3 DNA sequence: TGTGCCAGCAGCTTGATAGCGGGGAAACAAGAGACCCAGTACTTC. The rearrangement links TRBV11-2 to TRBJ2-5; 8 bases agree with TRBD2. Germline V CDR1 and CDR2: SGHAT, FQNNGV. The CDR3 runs to 15 residues. V lost 3 bases and J lost 2; bases outside the gene matches: 5.

This rearrangement joins TRBV29-1 to TRBJ2-7; tentatively, D is TRBD2 (5 bases). This CDR3 is 13 amino acids long. Germline V gives CDR1 SQVTM, CDR2 ANQGSEA. Trimming removed 5 bases at V and 4 bases at J, with 15 bases between. CDR3 region: CSVSPPGTYEQYF. CDR3 bases: TGCAGCGTTTCCCCCCCGGGAACGTACGAGCAGTACTTC.

In DNA form, the CDR3 reads TGTGCCAGCAGCCTCCGACTGGACTTCCAAGAGACCCAGTACTTC. Amino acids: CASSLRLDFQETQYF. This chain links TRBV7-2 with TRBJ2-5; perhaps TRBD2 as D (5 bases). Germline V gene data show CDR1 as SGHTA and CDR2 as FQGNSA. The CDR3 totals 15 residues. The V and J ends lost 5 bases and 1 base respectively, with 14 bases between them.

The V and J genes are TRBV6-1 and TRBJ1-5; D is uncertain. This CDR3 is 15 amino acids long. Trimming took 8 bases from V and 1 from J, leaving 15 bases between them. Germline CDR1 and CDR2: MNHNS and SASEGT. The CDR3 region has the DNA TGTGCCAGCCGAAAGGTAGCAGCCAGCAATCAGCCCCAGCATTTT. Amino acid sequence: CASRKVAASNQPQHF.

V gene TRBV19 combines with J gene TRBJ2-2, with a weak D call TRBD2 (6 bases). Trimming removed 6 bases from V and 5 bases from J, with 13 bases in between. The germline gives CDR1 LNHDA, CDR2 SQIVND (reference sequence). The CDR3 contains 14 residues. Here the CDR3 DNA reads TGTGCCAGTAGGGAGGGGATGGGGACCGGGGAGCTGTTTTTT. Its protein product is CASREGMGTGELFF.

CDR3 sequence (DNA): TGTGCCAGCAGTTACGACAGGGCCTTCGGGGAGCTGTTTTTT. Translation gives CASSYDRAFGELFF. V gene TRBV6-5 combines with J gene TRBJ2-2; TRBD1 matches at 7 bases. The CDR3 extends over 14 amino acids. V shed 2 bases and J 7 bases; nucleotides not matched to a gene: 4. Germline-derived CDR1 and CDR2 are MNHEY and SVGAGI.

The genes are TRBV11-2 and TRBJ1-2; 11 nucleotides line up with TRBD1. Unmatched junction bases numbered 11, after V lost 5 bases and J lost 6 bases. Germline lookup yields CDR1 SGHAT and CDR2 FQNNGV. CDR3 length equals 16 residues. The CDR3 loop is CASSPGWGQGDDGYTF. CDR3 coding DNA: TGTGCCAGCAGCCCCGGGTGGGGACAGGGGGACGATGGCTACACCTTC. Full variable domain (rest looked up from reference TRBV11-2 and TRBJ1-2): EAGVAQSPRYKIIEKRQSVAFWCNPISGHATLYWYQQILGQGPKLLIQFQNNGVVDDSQLPKDRFSAERLKGVDSTLKIQPAKLEDSAVYLCASSPGWGQGDDGYTFGSGTRLTVV.

This chain connects TRBV27 to TRBJ1-5, with D unresolved. Germline CDR1 and CDR2: MNHEY and SMNVEV (reference sequence). CDR3 length: 15 residues. Deletions cut 6 bases from V and 7 bases from J, with 19 bases between. CDR3 coding DNA: TGTGCCAGCAGCCCCGAGGCCGAGAGAAGCCAGCCCCAGCATTTT. Its protein is CASSPEAERSQPQHF.

The V call is TRBV6-1, the J call TRBJ1-1, with D maybe TRBD1 (6 bases). V was pared by 4 bases and J by 4 bases, with 16 bases between. The CDR3 is 15 residues long. Per germline, CDR1 MNHNS and CDR2 SASEGT. The chain's CDR3 is CASSGQVQLGTEAFF. Here the CDR3 DNA reads TGTGCCAGCAGTGGACAGGTCCAGTTGGGCACTGAAGCTTTCTTT.

This chain uses TRBV6-5 with TRBJ2-5; weak D call: TRBD2 (6 bases). The germline CDR1 and CDR2 sequences are MNHEY and SVGAGI. Trimming took off 2 bases at V and 4 bases at J, with 14 bases between the two ends. This CDR3 is 15 amino acids long. Written as DNA, the CDR3 is TGTGCCAGCAGTTACGGGCGGGATTATTCAGAGACCCAGTACTTC. It is translated as CASSYGRDYSETQYF.

This chain connects TRBV7-9 to TRBJ2-3; 7 positions match TRBD2. CDR3 length equals 14 residues. The junction had 4 bases not matched to a gene; V was cut back by 0 bases and J by 7 bases. The germline gives CDR1 SEHNR, CDR2 FQNEAQ (reference sequence). This chain's CDR3 is CASSLAGGGNTQYF. The CDR3 DNA follows: TGTGCCAGCAGCTTAGCGGGGGGGGGAAATACGCAGTATTTT. Full variable domain (missing parts from reference TRBV7-9 and TRBJ2-3): DTGVSQNPRHKITKRGQNVTFRCDPISEHNRLYWYRQTLGQGPEFLTYFQNEAQLEKSRLLSDRFSAERPKGSFSTLEIQRTEQGDSAMYLCASSLAGGGNTQYFGPGTRLTVL.

J is TRBJ1-1 and V is TRBV11-3; no reliable D call. Germline lookup yields CDR1 SGHNT and CDR2 YENEEA. This CDR3 comprises 16 residues. Trimming took 2 bases from V and 0 from J, leaving 13 bases between them. CDR3 sequence (DNA): TGTGCCAGCAGCTTAAGGTTATCGGGGATGAACACTGAAGCTTTCTTT. The encoded protein is CASSLRLSGMNTEAFF.

The chain employs TRBV10-1 and TRBJ2-1; possibly TRBD2 for D (6 bases). CDR3 length equals 15 residues. Trimming took 4 bases from V and 5 from J, leaving 15 bases between them. Germline lookup yields CDR1 WNHNN and CDR2 SYGVQD (reference sequence). CDR3 in DNA: TGCGCCAGCAGTGGGGAAGGGACGGGGGACAATGAGCAGTTCTTC. It specifies CASSGEGTGDNEQFF.

This chain joins TRBV6-5 and TRBJ2-1; 11 positions agree with TRBD2. This CDR3 is built from 16 residues. Germline CDR1 MNHEY, CDR2 SVGAGI. Trimming at V came to 7 bases and at J to 3 bases, leaving 8 bases not matched to a gene. This chain's CDR3 is CASIHSGTSGYNEQFF. CDR3 sequence (DNA): TGTGCCAGCATTCACTCCGGGACTAGCGGCTACAATGAGCAGTTCTTC.

This clone was seen a single time. This chain links TRBV7-2 with TRBJ2-2; D is possibly TRBD2 (5 bases). Germline CDR1 reads SGHTA; CDR2 reads FQGNSA. Deletions cut 1 base from V and 3 bases from J, with 9 bases between. CDR3 length equals 15 residues. The CDR3 DNA is TGTGCCAGCAGCTTAGGGACTTTTGACACCGGGGAGCTGTTTTTT. As protein: CASSLGTFDTGELFF.

This clone was counted once. J is TRBJ1-4 and V is TRBV27, with 7 bases identical to TRBD1. The germline V gene encodes CDR1 MNHEY and CDR2 SMNVEV (reference sequence). The CDR3 contains 15 residues. Trimming at V came to 3 bases and at J to 7 bases, leaving 8 bases not matched to a gene. The CDR3 DNA follows: TGTGCCAGCAGTTTCATCAGGGGGAAGGGTGAAAAACTGTTTTTT. It translates to CASSFIRGKGEKLFF.

This clone was detected only once. The chain joins TRBV10-3 to TRBJ1-1, with 8 bases aligning to TRBD1. V trimming: 10 bases; J trimming: 0 bases; junction bases outside the gene matches: 7. The CDR3 spans 14 residues. Per the germline V gene, CDR1 is ENHRY and CDR2 is SYGVKD. The CDR3 is CATRQGRLNTEAFF. The CDR3, as DNA: TGTGCCACCCGACAGGGGCGACTGAACACTGAAGCTTTCTTT.

This chain joins TRBV5-6 and TRBJ1-1, with 9 positions matching TRBD1. The CDR3 has 16 residues. Germline CDR1 is SGHDT and CDR2 is YYEEEE. Trimming removed 3 bases from V and 0 bases from J; junction bases left unmatched: 6. CDR3 sequence: CASSSGQGRLNTEAFF. CDR3 DNA sequence: TGTGCCAGCAGCTCCGGACAGGGGCGCCTGAACACTGAAGCTTTCTTT.

The genes are TRBV29-1 and TRBJ2-7; the D gene is possibly TRBD1 (6 bases). CDR1 SQVTM and CDR2 ANQGSEA come from the germline V gene. The V gene lost 6 bases and the J gene lost 3 bases, with 15 bases spanning the gap. The CDR3 spans 13 residues. For the CDR3, the DNA is TGCAGCGTAACTCCGGGACATATCTACGAGCAGTACTTC. Amino acid sequence: CSVTPGHIYEQYF.

V and J are TRBV5-6 and TRBJ2-3, with D perhaps TRBD1 (6 bases). Trimming pared 4 bases from V and 6 bases from J, leaving 9 bases between. Germline V gene sequence: CDR1 SGHDT, CDR2 YYEEEE. The length of the CDR3 is 12 residues. CDR3 DNA: TGTGCCAGCAGCACAGGGTTCGATACGCAGTATTTT. This sequence encodes CASSTGFDTQYF.

This clone appeared a few times. The chain links TRBV19 to TRBJ2-7; TRBD1 aligns across 8 bases. V shed 3 bases, J shed 0 bases, and the junction held 4 bases outside the gene matches. Per the germline V gene, CDR1 is LNHDA and CDR2 is SQIVND (reference sequence). This CDR3 region has 15 residues. CDR3 DNA sequence: TGTGCCAGTAGTATCGGGACAGGAAGCTCCTACGAGCAGTACTTC. It translates to CASSIGTGSSYEQYF.

The genes are TRBV7-2 and TRBJ2-7; D is possibly TRBD1 (6 bases). CDR3 size: 15 residues. Germline V gives CDR1 SGHTA, CDR2 FQGNSA. V gave up 5 bases and J gave up 2 bases, with 16 bases separating them. CDR3 nucleotide sequence: TGTGCCAGCAGCCCGGGACAACTGAGGACCTACGAGCAGTACTTC. This sequence encodes CASSPGQLRTYEQYF.

The chain joins TRBV27 to TRBJ2-1, with D maybe TRBD1 (7 bases). This CDR3 region has 15 residues. Germline CDR1 is MNHEY and CDR2 is SMNVEV (reference sequence). V was clipped by 6 bases and J by 1 base, with 13 bases between them. For the CDR3, the DNA is TGTGCCAGCAGCGCGGGGACAGCGTCCTACAATGAGCAGTTCTTC. It is translated as CASSAGTASYNEQFF.

The chain joins TRBV6-1 to TRBJ1-5, with D possibly being TRBD1 (5 bases). The CDR3 length is 15 residues. Between the trimmed V and J ends, which lost 11 bases and 0 bases, there was a span of 17 bases. Germline CDR1 reads MNHNS; CDR2 reads SASEGT. CDR3 in DNA: TGTGCCTCCATCTCGGGGGGGGTTAGCAATCAGCCCCAGCATTTT. This gives the protein CASISGGVSNQPQHF.

This rearrangement joins TRBV18 to TRBJ2-3, with 11 bases fitting TRBD2. The V gene end was trimmed by 3 bases and the J gene end by 8 bases; junction bases not matched to a gene: 7. Looked up from germline, CDR1 is KGHSH and CDR2 is LQKENI. This CDR3 is built from 15 residues. CDR3 amino acids: CASSPATSGELTQYF. The CDR3 DNA reads as TGTGCCAGCTCACCGGCGACTAGCGGGGAACTTACGCAGTATTTT.

The chain joins TRBV19 to TRBJ2-2; D might be TRBD2 (5 bases). Germline-derived CDR1 and CDR2 are LNHDA and SQIVND (reference sequence). V was pared by 3 bases and J by 3 bases, with 14 bases between. The CDR3 loop spans 16 amino acids. CDR3 coding DNA: TGTGCCAGTAGTATTGAGGGTCAGGCGTACACCGGGGAGCTGTTTTTT. Translated: CASSIEGQAYTGELFF.